This is a list of T cell receptor beta chains from one sample in a study of T-cell memory formation after mild COVID-19. TCRdb reprocessed the 5' RACE reads with MiXCR, giving one entry per CDR3 protein. The sample shows hundreds of thousands of distinct CDR3 sequences, approximately 16% of them seen only once. The sequencing input was PBMCs or a T cell subset sorted from them (not recorded which). These receptors came from a man between 18 and 35 years old who had mild COVID-19 (a few samples of this study predate the infection). Cell type and time point are not known. Each CDR3 is given with its conserved first and last residue. A D gene is named only where the DNA matches it firmly. Not all rows give a size; the values are once, few, many and, for expanded clones, a class.

size: many
J: TRBJ2-1
D: TRBD1
V: TRBV7-2
DNA: TGTGCCAGCAGCCGTGACCGGGACAGGGCCAATGAGCAGTTCTTC
CDR3: CASSRDRDRANEQFF

size: few
J: TRBJ1-1
D: TRBD1
V: TRBV20-1
DNA: TGCAGGGCCGACAGGGAGACCACTGAAGCTTTCTTT
CDR3: CRADRETTEAFF

size: .
J: TRBJ2-2
D: TRBD1
V: TRBV20-1
DNA: TGCAGTGCTATTAGACAGGGGGGGACCGGGGAGCTGTTTTTT
CDR3: CSAIRQGGTGELFF

size: few
J: TRBJ2-1
D: TRBD1
V: TRBV12-3/TRBV12-4
DNA: TGTGCCAGCTCTCTACGGGACAGGAATTACAATGAGCAGTTCTTC
CDR3: CASSLRDRNYNEQFF

size: .
J: TRBJ1-1
D: .
V: TRBV6-2/TRBV6-3
DNA: TGTGCCAGCAGTTACTATATTTTGAAGAACACTGAAGCTTTCTTT
CDR3: CASSYYILKNTEAFF

size: few
J: TRBJ2-7
D: .
V: TRBV9
DNA: TGTGCCAGCAGCGTAGCCCCCGTGGGGTCCGAGCAGTACTTC
CDR3: CASSVAPVGSEQYF

size: once
J: TRBJ1-5
D: .
V: TRBV4-3
DNA: TGCGCCAGCAGCCAAGATCAAGGTCCCCAGCATTTT
CDR3: CASSQDQGPQHF

size: many
J: TRBJ2-3
D: .
V: TRBV12-3/TRBV12-4
DNA: TGTGCCAGCAGACTAGCAGATACGCAGTATTTT
CDR3: CASRLADTQYF

size: few
J: TRBJ2-7
D: .
V: TRBV12-3/TRBV12-4
DNA: TGTGCCAGCAGCCTGAACACAGGTACCTACGAGCAGTACTTC
CDR3: CASSLNTGTYEQYF

size: few
J: TRBJ2-2
D: .
V: TRBV28
DNA: TGTGCTGCCCGGGGGGCGGGCACCGGGGAGCTGTTTTTT
CDR3: CAARGAGTGELFF

size: few
J: TRBJ2-5
D: .
V: TRBV5-1
DNA: TGCGCCAGCAGCTGGAGACAGGGGAGGGGAGAGACCCAGTACTTC
CDR3: CASSWRQGRGETQYF

size: few
J: TRBJ2-2
D: .
V: TRBV5-1
DNA: TGCGCCAGCAGCGAACCCCCCGGGGCCACCGGGGAGCTGTTTTTT
CDR3: CASSEPPGATGELFF

size: .
J: TRBJ2-5
D: .
V: TRBV25-1
DNA: TGTGCCAGCAGTATAGGAGTCCAAGAGACCCAGTACTTC
CDR3: CASSIGVQETQYF

size: few
J: TRBJ1-2
D: .
V: TRBV9
DNA: TGTGCCAGCAGCGTAGGGGGTTCTAACTATGGCTACACCTTC
CDR3: CASSVGGSNYGYTF

size: .
J: TRBJ1-4
D: .
V: TRBV3-1
DNA: TGTGCCAGCAGCCAACCCGGAGGGGGTAGGGAAAAACTGTTTTTT
CDR3: CASSQPGGGREKLFF

size: many
J: TRBJ2-1
D: .
V: TRBV3-1
DNA: TGTGCCAGCAGCCCGCGCTACAATGAGCAGTTCTTC
CDR3: CASSPRYNEQFF

size: many
J: TRBJ2-3
D: .
V: TRBV5-5
DNA: TGTGCCAGCAGCTCGGACGGTAGCACAGATACGCAGTATTTT
CDR3: CASSSDGSTDTQYF

size: few
J: TRBJ2-3
D: .
V: TRBV21-1
DNA: TGTGCCAGCAGCCCAAACAAGGCTGCTACAGATACGCAGTATTTT
CDR3: CASSPNKAATDTQYF

size: .
J: TRBJ1-5
D: TRBD1
V: TRBV20-1
DNA: TGCAGTGCTAGAGCCCGACAGGGGCAGCCCCAGCATTTT
CDR3: CSARARQGQPQHF

size: few
J: TRBJ2-1
D: TRBD1
V: TRBV7-3
DNA: TGTGCCAGCAGCTTAGGGGACAGGATCAATGAGCAGTTCTTC
CDR3: CASSLGDRINEQFF